The clone carrying this TCR beta chain was recorded many times. What it binds is unknown. No progression to ophthalmopathy during 18 months of follow-up defined stable disease. The data derive from a study of T cells in Graves' hyperthyroidism and ophthalmopathy. Study-level points and caveats: Separating ophthalmopathy from stable hyperthyroidism was achieved by a 13 V-J model. Blood samples included most of the expanded thyroid clonotypes exceeding 0.001. Median prediction lead before ophthalmopathy onset was around seven months with the model.

The investigators amplified TCR beta CDR3 regions from RNA transcripts. First-round RT-PCR of the TCR CDR3 relied on the HTBI primer set. TCRdb called the multiplex PCR reads again in MiXCR, with one record for every CDR3 protein. The sample shows roughly 720,000 distinct CDR3 sequences, around 16% of them seen only once. The material sequenced was blood. This TCR was sampled from a man in his fifties with Graves' hyperthyroidism.

CDR3 DNA: TGTGCCACACGACACGACCAAGAGACCCAGTACTTC. Translated: CATRHDQETQYF. The rearrangement uses TRBV28 and TRBJ2-5; no firm D call. This CDR3 spans 12 amino acids. With 10 bases removed from V and 0 bases from J, the gap between germline ends came to 9 bases. Germline CDR1 reads MDHEN; CDR2 reads SYDVKM.